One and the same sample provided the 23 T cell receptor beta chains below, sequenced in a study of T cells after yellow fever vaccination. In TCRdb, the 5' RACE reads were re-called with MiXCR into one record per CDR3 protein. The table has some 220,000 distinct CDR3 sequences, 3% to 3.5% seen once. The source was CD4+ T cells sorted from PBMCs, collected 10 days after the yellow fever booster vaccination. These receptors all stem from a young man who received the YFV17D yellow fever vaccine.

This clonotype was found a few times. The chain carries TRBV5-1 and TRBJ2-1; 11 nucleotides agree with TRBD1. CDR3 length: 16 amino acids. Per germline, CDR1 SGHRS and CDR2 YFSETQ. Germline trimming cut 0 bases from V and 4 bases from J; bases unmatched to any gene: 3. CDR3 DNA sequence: TGCGCCAGCAGCTTGGGAGGGACAGGGGGGTACAATGAGCAGTTCTTC. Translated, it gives CASSLGGTGGYNEQFF.

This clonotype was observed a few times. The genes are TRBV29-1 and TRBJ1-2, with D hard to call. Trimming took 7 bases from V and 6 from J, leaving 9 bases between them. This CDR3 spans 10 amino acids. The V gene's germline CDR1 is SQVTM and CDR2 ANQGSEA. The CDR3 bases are TGCAGCGCATACGGAGATGGCTACACCTTC. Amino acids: CSAYGDGYTF.

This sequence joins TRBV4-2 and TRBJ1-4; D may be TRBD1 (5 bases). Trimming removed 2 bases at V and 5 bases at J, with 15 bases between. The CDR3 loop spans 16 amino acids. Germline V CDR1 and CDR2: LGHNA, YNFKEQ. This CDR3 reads CASSQSASGGNEKLFF. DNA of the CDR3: TGTGCCAGCAGCCAATCGGCATCCGGGGGGAATGAAAAACTGTTTTTT.

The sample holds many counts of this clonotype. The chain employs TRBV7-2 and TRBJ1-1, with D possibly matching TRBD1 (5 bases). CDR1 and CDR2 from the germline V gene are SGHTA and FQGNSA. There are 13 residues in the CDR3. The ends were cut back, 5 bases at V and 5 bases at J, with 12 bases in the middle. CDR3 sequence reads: CASSVDRNTEAFF. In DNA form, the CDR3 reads TGTGCCAGCAGCGTAGACAGAAATACTGAAGCTTTCTTT.

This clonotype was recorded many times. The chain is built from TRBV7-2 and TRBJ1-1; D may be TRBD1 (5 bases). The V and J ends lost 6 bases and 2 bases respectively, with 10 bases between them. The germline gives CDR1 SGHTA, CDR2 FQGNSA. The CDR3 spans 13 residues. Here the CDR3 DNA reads TGTGCCAGCAGGAGGGGAATAAACACTGAAGCTTTCTTT. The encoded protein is CASRRGINTEAFF.

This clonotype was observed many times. The CDR3 nucleotides are TGTGCCAGCAGCTACTCAGGTGCGAACACTGAAGCTTTCTTT. Residues: CASSYSGANTEAFF. The rearrangement links TRBV7-9 to TRBJ1-1; D is undetermined. The CDR3 spans 14 residues. Looked up from germline, CDR1 is SEHNR and CDR2 is FQNEAQ (reference sequence). V lost 4 bases, J lost 1 base, and 10 bases lay in between.

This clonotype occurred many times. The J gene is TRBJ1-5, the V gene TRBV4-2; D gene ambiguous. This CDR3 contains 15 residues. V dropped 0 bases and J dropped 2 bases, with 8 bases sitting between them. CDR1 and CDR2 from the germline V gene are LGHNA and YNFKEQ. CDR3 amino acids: CASSQEGGGNQPQHF. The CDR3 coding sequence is TGTGCCAGCAGCCAAGAGGGTGGGGGCAATCAGCCCCAGCATTTT.

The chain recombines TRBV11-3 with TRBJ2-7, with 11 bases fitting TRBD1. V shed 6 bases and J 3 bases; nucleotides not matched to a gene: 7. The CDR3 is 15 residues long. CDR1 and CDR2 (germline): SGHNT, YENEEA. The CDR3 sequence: CASSSSGTGGYEQYF. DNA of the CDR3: TGTGCCAGCAGTAGCTCCGGGACAGGGGGCTACGAGCAGTACTTC.

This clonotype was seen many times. The CDR3, as DNA: TGTGCCAGCAGCGAACAGGTCGGGTACGCTGAAGCTTTCTTT. Its translation: CASSEQVGYAEAFF. The rearrangement links TRBV11-2 to TRBJ1-1; D possibly corresponds to TRBD1 (5 bases). The ends were cut back, 5 bases at V and 6 bases at J, with 16 bases in the middle. The CDR3 is 14 residues long. CDR1 is SGHAT, CDR2 FQNNGV, per germline.

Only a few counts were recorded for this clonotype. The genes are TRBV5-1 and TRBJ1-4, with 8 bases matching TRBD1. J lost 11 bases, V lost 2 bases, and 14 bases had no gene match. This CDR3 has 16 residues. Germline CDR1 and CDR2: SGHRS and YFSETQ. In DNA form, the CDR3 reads TGCGCCAGCAGCTTAACGTCCCAGGGGGCCTCTGGCAAACTGTTTTTT. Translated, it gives CASSLTSQGASGKLFF.

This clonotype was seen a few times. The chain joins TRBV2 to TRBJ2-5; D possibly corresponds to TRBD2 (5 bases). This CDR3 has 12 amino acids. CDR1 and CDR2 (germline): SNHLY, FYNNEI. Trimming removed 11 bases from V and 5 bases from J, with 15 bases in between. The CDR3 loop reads CAGRGSGETQYF. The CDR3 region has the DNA TGTGCCGGCCGGGGTAGTGGTGAGACCCAGTACTTC.

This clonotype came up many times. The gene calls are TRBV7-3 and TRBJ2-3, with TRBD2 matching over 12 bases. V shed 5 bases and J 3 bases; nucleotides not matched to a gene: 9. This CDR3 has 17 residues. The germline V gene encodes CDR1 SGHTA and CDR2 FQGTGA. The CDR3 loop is CASSPRLAGDRTDTQYF. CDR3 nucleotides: TGTGCCAGCAGCCCGCGACTAGCGGGGGATCGGACAGATACGCAGTATTTT.

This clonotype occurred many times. Here the CDR3 DNA reads TGTGCCAGTTCCGGGACAGGGGGAGGTCAGCCCCAGCATTTT. Protein: CASSGTGGGQPQHF. The V call is TRBV12-3 or TRBV12-4, the J call TRBJ1-5; 11 bases agree with TRBD1. Trimming took 9 bases from V and 6 from J; bases not matched to a gene: 7. CDR3 length equals 14 residues.

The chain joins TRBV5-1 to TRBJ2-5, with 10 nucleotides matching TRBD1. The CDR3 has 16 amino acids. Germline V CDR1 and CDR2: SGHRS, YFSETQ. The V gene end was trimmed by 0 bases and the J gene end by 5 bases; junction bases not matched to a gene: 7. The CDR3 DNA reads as TGCGCCAGCAGCTTGGATCCGGGACAGGGGTTGGAGACCCAGTACTTC. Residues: CASSLDPGQGLETQYF.

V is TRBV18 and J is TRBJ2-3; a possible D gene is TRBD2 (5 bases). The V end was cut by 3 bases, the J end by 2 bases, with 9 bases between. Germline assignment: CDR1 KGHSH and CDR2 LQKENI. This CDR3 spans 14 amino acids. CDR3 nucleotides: TGTGCCAGCTCACCTGGACTTTACACAGATACGCAGTATTTT. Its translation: CASSPGLYTDTQYF.

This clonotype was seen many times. CDR3 sequence (DNA): TGCGCCAGCAGTGAGGGGTCGGCCGGGGGTACAGATACGCAGTATTTT. This gives the protein CASSEGSAGGTDTQYF. The chain links TRBV10-1 to TRBJ2-3; possibly TRBD2 for D (6 bases). From germline, CDR1 is WNHNN and CDR2 SYGVQD (reference sequence). The CDR3 runs to 16 residues. Trimming removed 2 bases at V and 3 bases at J, with 15 bases between.

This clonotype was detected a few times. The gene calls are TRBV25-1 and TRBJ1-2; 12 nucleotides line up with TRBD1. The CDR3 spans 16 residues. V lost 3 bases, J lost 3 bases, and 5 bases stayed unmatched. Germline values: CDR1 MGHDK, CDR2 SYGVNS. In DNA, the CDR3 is TGTGCCAGCAGTGATCCGGGACAGGGGGCCCACTATGGCTACACCTTC. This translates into CASSDPGQGAHYGYTF.

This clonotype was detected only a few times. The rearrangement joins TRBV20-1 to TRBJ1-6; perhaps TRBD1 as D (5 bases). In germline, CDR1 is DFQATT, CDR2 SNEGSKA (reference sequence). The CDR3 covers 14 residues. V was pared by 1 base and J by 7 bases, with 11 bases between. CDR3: CSARGGGRNSPLHF. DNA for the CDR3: TGCAGTGCTAGAGGTGGGGGGAGGAATTCACCCCTCCACTTT.

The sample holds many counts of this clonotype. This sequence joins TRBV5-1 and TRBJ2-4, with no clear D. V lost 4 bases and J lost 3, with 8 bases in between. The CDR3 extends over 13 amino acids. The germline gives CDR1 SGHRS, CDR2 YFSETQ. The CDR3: CASSISDKNIQYF. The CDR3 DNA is TGCGCCAGCAGCATTTCGGACAAAAACATTCAGTACTTC.

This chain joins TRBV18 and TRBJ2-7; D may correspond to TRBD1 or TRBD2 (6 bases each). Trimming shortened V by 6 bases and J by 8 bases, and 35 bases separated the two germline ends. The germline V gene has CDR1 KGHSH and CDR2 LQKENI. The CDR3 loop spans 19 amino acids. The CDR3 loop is CASSPGGGHSPGIPYKQYV. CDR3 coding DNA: TGTGCCAGCTCCCCCGGAGGGGGTCACTCTCCTGGAATCCCATACAAGCAGTACGTC.

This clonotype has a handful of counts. In DNA, the CDR3 is TGTGCCAGCTCACCACCGACCTACGAGCAGTACGTC. It yields the protein CASSPPTYEQYV. The V and J genes are TRBV18 and TRBJ2-7, with D hard to call. V lost 0 bases and J lost 2, with 2 bases in between. The CDR3 runs to 12 residues. Germline V gene lookup returns CDR1 KGHSH and CDR2 LQKENI.

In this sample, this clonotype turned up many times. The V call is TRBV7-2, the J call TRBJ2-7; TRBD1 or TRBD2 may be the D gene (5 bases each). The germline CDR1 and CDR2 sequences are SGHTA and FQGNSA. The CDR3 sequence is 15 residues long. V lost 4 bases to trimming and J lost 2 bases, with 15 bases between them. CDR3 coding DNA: TGTGCCAGCAGCTCAGAGGCGGGCAGGGCCTACGAGCAGTACTTC. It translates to CASSSEAGRAYEQYF.

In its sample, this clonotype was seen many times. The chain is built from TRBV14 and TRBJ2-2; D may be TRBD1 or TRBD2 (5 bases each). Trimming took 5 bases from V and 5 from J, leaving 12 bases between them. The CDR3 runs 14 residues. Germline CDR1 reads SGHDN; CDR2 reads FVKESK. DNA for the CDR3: TGTGCCAGCAGCACCGGGGCCAAGACCGGGGAGCTGTTTTTT. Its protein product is CASSTGAKTGELFF.